These 24 T cell receptor beta chains originate from one sample sequenced in a study of blood T cell repertoires in COVID-19. Assay used: immunoSEQ multiplex PCR; TCRdb lists only in-frame clones, some missing. The table records about 140,000 clones, about 88% of them present only once. The sequenced sample was peripheral blood. The receptors shown here come from a human donor with COVID-19, enrolled during active disease. The donor label of this sample is uncertain.

V usage is TRBV10-3 and J usage is TRBJ1-2, with TRBD1 as a possible D gene (5 bases). Per the germline V gene, CDR1 is ENHRY and CDR2 is SYGVKD. The CDR3 is 14 amino acids. V was pared by 5 bases and J by 8 bases, with 18 bases between. The CDR3 DNA sequence: TGTGCCATCAGTCTCGGGGAGGGGATAGTCGGCTACACCTTC. Its protein product is CAISLGEGIVGYTF.

The chain is built from TRBV19 and TRBJ2-1; 7 nucleotides line up with TRBD2. V trimming: 7 bases; J trimming: 8 bases; junction bases outside the gene matches: 5. This CDR3 spans 12 amino acids. Germline loops: CDR1 LNHDA, CDR2 SQIVND (reference sequence). CDR3 bases: TGTGCCAGTACCGCTGCGGGGGATGAGCAGTTCTTC. Its protein is CASTAAGDEQFF.

The chain carries TRBV24-1 and TRBJ1-2; 8 nucleotides agree with TRBD1. The trim removed 5 bases at V and 0 bases at J, leaving 1 base unmatched. Per germline, CDR1 KGHDR and CDR2 SFDVKD. The CDR3 runs to 14 residues. The CDR3 reads CATSATGANYGYTF. For the CDR3, the DNA is TGTGCCACCAGTGCGACAGGGGCTAACTATGGCTACACCTTC.

V and J are TRBV25-1 and TRBJ1-4; D may be TRBD1 (6 bases). CDR3 length equals 16 residues. The germline V gene has CDR1 MGHDK and CDR2 SYGVNS. V lost 4 bases, J lost 0 bases, and 12 bases lay in between. CDR3 amino acids: CASSVDRRSTNEKLFF. In nucleotides, the CDR3 is TGTGCCAGCAGTGTCGACAGGAGATCAACTAATGAAAAACTGTTTTTT.

The chain joins TRBV18 to TRBJ2-7; 8 nucleotides line up with TRBD2. The ends lost 8 bases at V and 2 bases at J; junction bases unmatched: 8. This CDR3 has 14 residues. Germline V gives CDR1 KGHSH, CDR2 LQKENI. The CDR3 loop is CASRRGDEAYEQYF. CDR3 nucleotide sequence: TGTGCCAGCCGGCGGGGGGATGAGGCCTACGAGCAGTACTTC.

This chain joins TRBV30 and TRBJ2-2; 7 positions match TRBD1. The CDR3 has 13 amino acids. From germline, CDR1 is GTSNPN and CDR2 SVGIG (reference sequence). The V and J ends lost 3 bases and 8 bases, in that order; junction bases with no gene match: 6. CDR3 in DNA: TGTGCCTGGAGAGAAGACAGGGTTGGGGAGCTGTTTTTT. Translation gives CAWREDRVGELFF. Full variable domain (remainder filled in from reference TRBV30 and TRBJ2-2): SQTIHQWPATLVQPVGSPLSLECTVEGTSNPNLYWYRQAAGRGLQLLFYSVGIGQISSEVPQNLSASRPQDRQFILSSKKLLLSDSGFYLCAWREDRVGELFFGEGSRLTVL.

J is TRBJ1-1 and V is TRBV2, with 8 bases aligning to TRBD1. Germline V gives CDR1 SNHLY, CDR2 FYNNEI. The CDR3 sequence is 16 residues long. The V and J ends lost 3 bases and 0 bases, in that order; junction bases with no gene match: 6. CDR3 residues: CASSDGYRGMNTEAFF. In nucleotides, the CDR3 is TGTGCCAGCAGTGACGGTTACAGGGGGATGAACACTGAAGCTTTCTTT.

The J gene is TRBJ1-2, the V gene TRBV5-1; 7 bases fit TRBD1. The CDR3 sequence is 14 residues long. Germline V gene sequence: CDR1 SGHRS, CDR2 YFSETQ. The V gene end was trimmed by 4 bases and the J gene end by 4 bases; junction bases not matched to a gene: 7. The CDR3 loop reads CASSLTGTAYGYTF. CDR3 DNA: TGCGCCAGCAGCCTGACGGGGACAGCCTATGGCTACACCTTC.

This chain links TRBV24-1 with TRBJ2-1, with 7 bases aligning to TRBD2. The CDR3 covers 16 residues. The V gene's germline CDR1 is KGHDR and CDR2 SFDVKD. Losses at the gene ends were 3 bases for V and 3 bases for J; bases not matched to a gene: 7. DNA for the CDR3: TGTGCCACCAGTGATCGGCGGCTAGCGGACTACAATGAGCAGTTCTTC. It encodes CATSDRRLADYNEQFF.

The chain has TRBV6-5 and TRBJ2-3, with D possibly being TRBD2 (5 bases). Trimming left V 0 bases short and J 1 base short, with 11 bases between. The CDR3 has 16 residues. Germline CDR1 reads MNHEY; CDR2 reads SVGAGI. CDR3: CASSYSRRWGTDTQYF. As DNA, the CDR3 is TGTGCCAGCAGTTACTCGAGGAGGTGGGGCACAGATACGCAGTATTTT.

The chain uses TRBV18 and TRBJ1-5; perhaps TRBD1 as D (6 bases). Germline CDR1 is KGHSH and CDR2 is LQKENI. The CDR3 has 17 amino acids. V shed 3 bases and J shed 0 bases, with 15 bases lying between them. CDR3 coding DNA: TGTGCCAGCTCACCCCAGACAGGAGATCTTAGCAATCAGCCCCAGCATTTT. Protein: CASSPQTGDLSNQPQHF.

The gene calls are TRBV5-6 and TRBJ1-1; 7 bases are shared with TRBD1. The CDR3 contains 14 residues. Germline trimming cut 4 bases from V and 6 bases from J; bases unmatched to any gene: 9. Germline CDR1 reads SGHDT; CDR2 reads YYEEEE. Here the CDR3 DNA reads TGTGCCAGCAGCCGAGACAGGGAAGTCGCTGAAGCTTTCTTT. Its translation is CASSRDREVAEAFF.

V and J are TRBV30 and TRBJ1-2; 8 bases are a match to TRBD1. CDR1 and CDR2 (germline): GTSNPN, SVGIG (reference sequence). The V and J ends lost 2 bases and 3 bases, in that order; junction bases with no gene match: 5. This CDR3 region has 14 residues. This CDR3 is CAWSLGQGYYGYTF. The CDR3 DNA is TGTGCCTGGAGTCTCGGACAGGGATACTATGGCTACACCTTC.

The chain combines TRBV19 with TRBJ1-5, with TRBD1 as a possible D gene (5 bases). Trimming took off 8 bases at V and 2 bases at J, with 16 bases between the two ends. The CDR3 is made up of 15 amino acids. From germline, CDR1 is LNHDA and CDR2 SQIVND (reference sequence). CDR3 sequence: CASLPSEGGNQPQHF. Written as DNA, the CDR3 is TGTGCCAGTCTCCCGTCCGAAGGGGGCAATCAGCCCCAGCATTTT.

The chain couples TRBV9 to TRBJ2-5; TRBD2 aligns across 9 bases. The J segment lost 4 bases and the V segment lost 0 bases, leaving 1 base of the junction unmatched. The CDR3 has 14 amino acids. CDR1 is SGDLS and CDR2 is YYNGEE in the germline V gene. DNA of the CDR3: TGTGCCAGCAGCGTAGTAGCGGGGGCAGAGACCCAGTACTTC. Its translation is CASSVVAGAETQYF.

This chain uses TRBV5-6 with TRBJ2-5; no firm D call. The CDR3 has 13 residues. The germline V gene has CDR1 SGHDT and CDR2 YYEEEE. The V end was cut by 0 bases, the J end by 6 bases, with 9 bases between. CDR3 in amino acids: CASSLDYLKTQYF. As DNA, the CDR3 is TGTGCCAGCAGCTTGGACTACCTCAAGACCCAGTACTTC. Full variable domain (remainder filled in from reference TRBV5-6 and TRBJ2-5): DAGVTQSPTHLIKTRGQQVTLRCSPKSGHDTVSWYQQALGQGPQFIFQYYEEEERQRGNFPDRFSGHQFPNYSSELNVNALLLGDSALYLCASSLDYLKTQYFGPGTRLLVL.

This clone appeared a single time. V is TRBV6-1 and J is TRBJ2-5, with D possibly TRBD1 on 5 matching bases. V was trimmed by 1 base and J by 5 bases, leaving 11 bases between them. Germline V gene lookup returns CDR1 MNHNS and CDR2 SASEGT. The length of the CDR3 is 14 residues. The CDR3 nucleotides read TGTGCCAGCAGTGAAGGGGCAGGGTGGGAGACCCAGTACTTC. It translates to CASSEGAGWETQYF.

This chain links TRBV10-3 with TRBJ1-5, with a tentative D call TRBD1 (5 bases). CDR3 size: 16 residues. V shed 2 bases and J shed 2 bases, with 13 bases lying between them. CDR1 is ENHRY and CDR2 is SYGVKD in the germline V gene. The CDR3 loop is CAISETGGGGNQPQHF. Here the CDR3 DNA reads TGTGCCATCAGTGAGACAGGCGGAGGGGGCAATCAGCCCCAGCATTTT.

The chain uses TRBV11-2 and TRBJ1-2; 10 nucleotides match TRBD1. Germline CDR1 SGHAT, CDR2 FQNNGV. CDR3 length equals 16 residues. J gave up 3 bases and V 0 bases, and 4 bases lay outside the gene matches. The CDR3, as DNA: TGTGCCAGCAGCTTAGAGGGGACAGGGGAGGACTATGGCTACACCTTC. This encodes CASSLEGTGEDYGYTF.

The gene calls are TRBV19 and TRBJ1-5; perhaps TRBD1 as D (5 bases). V was cut by 2 bases and J by 6 bases, with 20 bases left in between. CDR3 length: 17 amino acids. CDR1 and CDR2 (germline): LNHDA, SQIVND (reference sequence). The CDR3: CASSIRGAGGIGQPQHF. The CDR3 DNA reads TGTGCCAGTAGTATAAGGGGCGCGGGAGGTATAGGTCAGCCCCAGCATTTT.

The chain is built from TRBV6-6 and TRBJ1-1; D not certain. This CDR3 contains 13 residues. CDR1 and CDR2 (germline): MNHNY, SVGAGI (reference sequence). Trimming removed 6 bases at V and 4 bases at J, with 12 bases between. The CDR3 sequence is CASRSDGGTEAFF. CDR3 sequence (DNA): TGTGCCAGCAGATCCGACGGAGGCACTGAAGCTTTCTTT.

A single count supports this clone. J is TRBJ2-3 and V is TRBV29-1; D is perhaps TRBD1 (5 bases). The germline CDR1 and CDR2 sequences are SQVTM and ANQGSEA. This CDR3 has 14 residues. Trimming stripped 4 bases from V and 2 bases from J, with 13 bases between. The CDR3 loop is CSVVSGPFTDTQYF. Written as DNA, the CDR3 is TGCAGCGTTGTCTCAGGGCCTTTCACAGATACGCAGTATTTT.

This chain joins TRBV7-3 and TRBJ2-7; D is ambiguous. The CDR3 sequence is 13 residues long. V dropped 2 bases and J dropped 0 bases, with 5 bases sitting between them. The germline gives CDR1 SGHTA, CDR2 FQGTGA. As DNA, the CDR3 is TGTGCCAGCAGCTTAGAGAACTCCTACGAGCAGTACTTC. Its translation: CASSLENSYEQYF.

The V call is TRBV14, the J call TRBJ2-2, with 8 bases aligning to TRBD2. Germline CDR1 is SGHDN and CDR2 is FVKESK. V trimming: 0 bases; J trimming: 0 bases; junction bases outside the gene matches: 9. The CDR3 length is 19 residues. CDR3 protein: CASSQDGPGLGANTGELFF. The CDR3 DNA reads as TGTGCCAGCAGCCAAGATGGACCGGGACTAGGGGCGAACACCGGGGAGCTGTTTTTT.